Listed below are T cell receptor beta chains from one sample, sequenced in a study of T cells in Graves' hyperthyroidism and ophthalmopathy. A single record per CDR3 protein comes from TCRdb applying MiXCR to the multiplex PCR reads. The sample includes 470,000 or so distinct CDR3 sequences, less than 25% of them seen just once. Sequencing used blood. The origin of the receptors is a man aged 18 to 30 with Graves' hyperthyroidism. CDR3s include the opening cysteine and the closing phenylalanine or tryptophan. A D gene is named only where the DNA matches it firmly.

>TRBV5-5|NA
CASSPHTGNYGYTF
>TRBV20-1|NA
CSAGDGSYTEAFF
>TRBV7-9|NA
CASSFHLTEAFF
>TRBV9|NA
CASSVGRTPYEQYF
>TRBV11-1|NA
CASSLYRGRGTDTEAFF
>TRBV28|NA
CASSPPAVSYEQYF
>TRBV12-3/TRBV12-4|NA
CASSFQGTPYEQYF
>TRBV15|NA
CATSTSTHTNYEQYF
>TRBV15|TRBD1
CATSRGGGDRGRNTIYF
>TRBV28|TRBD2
CASSPGTSGGTQETQYF
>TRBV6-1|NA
CASSDTEETQYF
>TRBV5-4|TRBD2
CASSLFAGGYYEQYF
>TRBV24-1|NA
CATSEFDVLPNTGELFF
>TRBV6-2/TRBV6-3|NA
CASNQGPYGYTF
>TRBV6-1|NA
CASSAGEDQPQHF
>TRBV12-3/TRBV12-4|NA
CASSRSQSENIQYF